This T cell receptor (beta chain) was obtained from a study of T cell responses to AZD1222 COVID-19 vaccine. Germline lookup yields CDR1 SEHNR and CDR2 FQNEAQ (reference sequence). The CDR3 runs to 14 residues. V gave up 4 bases and J gave up 4 bases; unmatched junction bases: 3. Study conclusions and caveats: Targets within unmutated variant regions were reportedly found for nearly half of spike-specific TCRs. Repertoire samples came only from after the peak T cell response.

A note on this clone: Its specificity is not known.

This table comes from immunoSEQ multiplex PCR, and its TCRdb copy is limited to in-frame clones, with some not included. The table has tens of thousands of clones, 70% to 90% seen once. The starting material was peripheral blood, obtained 28 days after the second AZD1222 dose. The chain couples TRBV7-9 to TRBJ1-3; 8 bases map to TRBD1. The receptor was derived from an adult who received the AZD1222 COVID-19 vaccine. CDR3 nucleotide sequence: TGTGCCAGCAGCTCGGACAGGGTAGGAAACACCATATATTTT. Translated, it gives CASSSDRVGNTIYF.